This T cell receptor beta chain was identified during a study of blood T cell repertoires in COVID-19. V was clipped by 5 bases and J by 5 bases; unmatched bases: 6. Germline V gene data show CDR1 as SGHVS and CDR2 as FNYEAQ. This CDR3 has 14 residues. Individuals aged about 18 to 89 years were recruited from approximately 24 US areas. Original handling: The assay estimated nucleated cells by amplifying reference gene primers. TCRdb's copy holds only in-frame clones and misses some; the assay was immunoSEQ multiplex PCR. The V and J calls and clone size come from that table; D and trimming were worked out from the DNA. The top ten hold roughly 8.9% of the sample, which has 310,000 or so clones, around 89% seen once.

The sequenced material came from PBMCs or T cells enriched from blood (not recorded which). The source of this sequence is a woman in her thirties or forties who had recovered from COVID-19. This chain joins TRBV7-6 and TRBJ2-3, with 8 bases that match TRBD2. The CDR3 sequence: CASSPGGRGDTQYF. Here the CDR3 DNA reads TGTGCCAGCAGCCCGGGGGGGCGGGGAGATACGCAGTATTTT.